This T cell receptor (beta chain) originates from a study of blood T cell repertoires in COVID-19. Whole-study context: Collection of acute and convalescent COVID-19 samples took place in the United States, Italy and Spain. T cells, B-cell-depleted T cells, or PBMCs provided the cDNA or gDNA that served as material.

Assay: immunoSEQ multiplex PCR; the TCRdb copy retains only in-frame clones and omits some. The sample lists 150,000 to 200,000 clones, around 86% occurring once. Enrollment of patients from Seattle took place during active infection, with longitudinal follow-up. Trimming took 5 bases from V and 7 from J; bases not matched to a gene: 10. CDR1 and CDR2 from the germline V gene are MNHEY and SVGEGT. This CDR3 has 15 amino acids. The TCR was taken from a man aged 60 to 75 with COVID-19, enrolled during active disease. Material: peripheral blood. The chain recombines TRBV6-2 or TRBV6-3 with TRBJ2-1, with 8 bases identical to TRBD2. CDR3 in DNA: TGTGCCAGCAGTCCCCAGGGCGGGGGGTTAAATGAGCAGTTCTTC. This sequence encodes CASSPQGGGLNEQFF.